This TCR beta chain was profiled in a study of blood T cells in healthy people across ages. Germline loops: CDR1 SGHRS, CDR2 YFSETQ. The CDR3 spans 13 residues. After removal of 7 bases from V and 5 bases from J, the junction contained 5 bases not matched to a gene. Every donor provided roughly 9.1 milliliters of peripheral blood. Alongside a J-beta primer mix, a sample-barcoded 5' primer served in a second PCR lasting roughly 6 to 11 cycles. TCRdb re-analysed the 5' RACE reads in MiXCR, keeping a single row per CDR3 protein. Of 800,000 or so distinct CDR3 sequences listed, more than 35% are singletons. This clonotype was seen more than once but under ten times.

The sequenced material came from blood. The sequence came from a man at least 80 years old in good health. The chain joins TRBV5-1 to TRBJ2-3, with 9 bases identical to TRBD1. CDR3 sequence: CASYTGGVDTQYF. CDR3 DNA: TGCGCCAGCTATACAGGGGGCGTAGATACGCAGTATTTT.